This TCR beta chain appears in the sequencing data of a study of a mutant IDH1 vaccine in newly diagnosed glioma. Study background: Investigators started vaccination 4-6 weeks after radiotherapy alone, or with temozolomide cycles. Standard pretreatment was either radiotherapy, temozolomide, or, for most, radiochemotherapy with temozolomide.

The data were produced by immunoSEQ multiplex PCR, yet TCRdb's version contains in-frame clones alone and is incomplete. The data show tens of thousands of clones, 65% to 80% seen once. The germline V and J ends were trimmed by 2 bases and 7 bases, with 17 bases remaining between them. The length of the CDR3 is 15 residues. Looked up from germline, CDR1 is MDHEN and CDR2 is SYDVKM. Time point in this sample: week 47, end of study. Each vaccine dose was 300 ug of mutant IDH1 20-mer peptide, with topical imiquimod. On this clone: Its antigen is unknown.

Material: PBMCs, obtained from a glioma patient whose treatment included an IDH1 peptide vaccine. This receptor was identified in a man aged 35 to 55 with glioma. The chain employs TRBV28 and TRBJ1-1; the D gene is possibly TRBD1 (6 bases). The CDR3 nucleotides read TGTGCCAGCAGTTTACCGGTCAGGGGTTGGAGTGAAGCTTTCTTT. Its translation: CASSLPVRGWSEAFF. The full variable domain, completed using reference TRBV28 and TRBJ1-1, is DVKVTQSSRYLVKRTGEKVFLECVQDMDHENMFWYRQDPGLGLRLIYFSYDVKMKEKGDIPEGYSVSREKKERFSLILESASTNQTSMYLCASSLPVRGWSEAFFGQGTRLTVV.